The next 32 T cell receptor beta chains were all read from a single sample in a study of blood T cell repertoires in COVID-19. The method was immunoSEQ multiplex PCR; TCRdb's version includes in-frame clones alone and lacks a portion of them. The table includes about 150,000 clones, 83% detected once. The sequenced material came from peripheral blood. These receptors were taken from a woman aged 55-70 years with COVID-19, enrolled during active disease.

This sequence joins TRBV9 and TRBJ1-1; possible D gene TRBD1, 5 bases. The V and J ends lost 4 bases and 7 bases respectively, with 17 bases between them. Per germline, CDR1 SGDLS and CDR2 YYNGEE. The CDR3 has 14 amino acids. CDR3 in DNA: TGTGCCAGCAGCCTGACCGGCAGGGCGAATGAAGCTTTCTTT. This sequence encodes CASSLTGRANEAFF.

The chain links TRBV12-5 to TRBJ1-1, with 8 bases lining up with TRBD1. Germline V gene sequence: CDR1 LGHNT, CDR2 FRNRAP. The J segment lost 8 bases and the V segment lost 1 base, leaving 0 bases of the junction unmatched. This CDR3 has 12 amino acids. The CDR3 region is CASGLGQGEAFF. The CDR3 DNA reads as TGTGCTAGTGGTTTGGGACAGGGGGAAGCTTTCTTT.

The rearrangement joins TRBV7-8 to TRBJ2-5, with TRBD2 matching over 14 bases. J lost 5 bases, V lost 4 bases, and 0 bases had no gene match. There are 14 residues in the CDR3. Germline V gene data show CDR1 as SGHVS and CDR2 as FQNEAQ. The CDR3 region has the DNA TGTGCCAGCAGCTGGACTAGCGGGAGGGAGACCCAGTACTTC. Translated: CASSWTSGRETQYF. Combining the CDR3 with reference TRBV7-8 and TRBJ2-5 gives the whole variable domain GAGVSQSPRYKVAKRGQDVALRCDPISGHVSLFWYQQALGQGPEFLTYFQNEAQLDKSGLPSDRFFAERPEGSVSTLKIQRTQQEDSAVYLCASSWTSGRETQYFGPGTRLLVL.

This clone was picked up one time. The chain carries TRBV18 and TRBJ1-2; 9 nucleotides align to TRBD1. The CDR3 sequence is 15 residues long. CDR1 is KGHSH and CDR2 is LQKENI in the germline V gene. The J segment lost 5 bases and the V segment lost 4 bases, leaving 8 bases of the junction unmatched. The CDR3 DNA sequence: TGTGCCAGCTCACGAACAGGGGGCGGAGGATATGGCTACACCTTC. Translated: CASSRTGGGGYGYTF.

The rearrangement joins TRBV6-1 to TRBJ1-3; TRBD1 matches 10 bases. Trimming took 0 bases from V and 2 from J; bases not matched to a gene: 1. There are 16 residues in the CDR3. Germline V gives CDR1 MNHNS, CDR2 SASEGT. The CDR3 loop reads CASSEAGTGAGNTIYF. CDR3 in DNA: TGTGCCAGCAGTGAAGCTGGGACAGGGGCTGGAAACACCATATATTTT.

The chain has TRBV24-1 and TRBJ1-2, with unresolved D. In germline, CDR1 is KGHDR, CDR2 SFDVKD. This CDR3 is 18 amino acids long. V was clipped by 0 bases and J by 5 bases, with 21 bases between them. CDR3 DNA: TGTGCCACCAGTGATTTGCACTTGGGTGAGGGAAATTGGTATGGCTACACCTTC. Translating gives CATSDLHLGEGNWYGYTF.

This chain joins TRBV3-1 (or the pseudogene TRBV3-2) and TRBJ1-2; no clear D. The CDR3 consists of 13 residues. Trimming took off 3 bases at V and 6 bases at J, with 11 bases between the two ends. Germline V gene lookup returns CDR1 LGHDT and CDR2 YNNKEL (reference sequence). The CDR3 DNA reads TGTGCCAGCAGCCAGCGGCGTCCAGATGGCTACACCTTC. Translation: CASSQRRPDGYTF.

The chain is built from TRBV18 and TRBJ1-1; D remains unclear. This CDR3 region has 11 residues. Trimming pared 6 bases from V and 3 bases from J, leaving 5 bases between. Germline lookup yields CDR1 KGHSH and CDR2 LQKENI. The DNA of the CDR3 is TGTGCCAGCTCTATGTACACTGAAGCTTTCTTT. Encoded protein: CASSMYTEAFF.

CDR3 DNA: TGCGCCAGCAGCTTGGAAGGGGGAGATAATGAAAAACTGTTTTTT. This sequence encodes CASSLEGGDNEKLFF. J is TRBJ1-4 and V is TRBV5-1, with a tentative D call TRBD1 (6 bases). The CDR3 consists of 15 residues. V lost 0 bases and J lost 4, with 10 bases in between. In germline, CDR1 is SGHRS, CDR2 YFSETQ.

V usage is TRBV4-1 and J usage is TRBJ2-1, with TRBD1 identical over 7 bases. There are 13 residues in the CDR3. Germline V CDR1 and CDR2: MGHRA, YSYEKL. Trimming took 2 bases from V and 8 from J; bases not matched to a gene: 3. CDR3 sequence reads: CASSQYDRDEQFF. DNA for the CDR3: TGCGCCAGCAGCCAATACGACAGGGATGAGCAGTTCTTC.

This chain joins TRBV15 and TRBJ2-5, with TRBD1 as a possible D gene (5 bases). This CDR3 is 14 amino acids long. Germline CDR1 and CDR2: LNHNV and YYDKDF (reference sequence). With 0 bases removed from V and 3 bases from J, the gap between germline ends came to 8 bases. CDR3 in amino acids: CATSRDQGEETQYF. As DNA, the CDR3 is TGTGCCACCAGCAGAGATCAGGGCGAAGAGACCCAGTACTTC.

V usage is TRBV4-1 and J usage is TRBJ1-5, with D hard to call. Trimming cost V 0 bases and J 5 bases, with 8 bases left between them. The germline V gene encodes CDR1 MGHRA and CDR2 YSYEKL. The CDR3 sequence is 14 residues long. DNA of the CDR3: TGCGCCAGCAGCCAAGAGACTATCGATCAGCCCCAGCATTTT. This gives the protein CASSQETIDQPQHF.

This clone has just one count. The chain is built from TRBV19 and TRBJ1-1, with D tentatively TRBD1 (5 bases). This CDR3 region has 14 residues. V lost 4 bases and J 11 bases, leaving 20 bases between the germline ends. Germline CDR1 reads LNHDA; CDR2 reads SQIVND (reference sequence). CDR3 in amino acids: CASSTRLEGSEAFF. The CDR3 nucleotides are TGTGCCAGTAGTACCAGGCTGGAGGGGAGTGAGGCTTTCTTT. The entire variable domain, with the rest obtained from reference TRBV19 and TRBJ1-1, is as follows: DGGITQSPKYLFRKEGQNVTLSCEQNLNHDAMYWYRQDPGQGLRLIYYSQIVNDFQKGDIAEGYSVSREKKESFPLTVTSAQKNPTAFYLCASSTRLEGSEAFFGQGTRLTVV.

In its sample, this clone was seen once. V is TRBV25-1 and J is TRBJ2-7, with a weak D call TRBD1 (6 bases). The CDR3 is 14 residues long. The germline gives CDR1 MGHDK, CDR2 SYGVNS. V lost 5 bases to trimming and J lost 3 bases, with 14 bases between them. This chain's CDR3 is CASSKTGWNYEQYF. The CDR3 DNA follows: TGTGCCAGCAGTAAGACAGGATGGAACTACGAGCAGTACTTC.

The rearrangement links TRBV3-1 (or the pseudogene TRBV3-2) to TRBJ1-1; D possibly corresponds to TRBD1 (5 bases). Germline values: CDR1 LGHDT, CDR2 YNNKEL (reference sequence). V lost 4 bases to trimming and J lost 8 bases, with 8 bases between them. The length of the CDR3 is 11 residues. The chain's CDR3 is CASSLQGEAFF. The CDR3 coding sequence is TGTGCCAGCAGCCTTCAGGGAGAAGCTTTCTTT.

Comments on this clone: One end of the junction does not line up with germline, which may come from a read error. The CDR3 here is CASSRTSADF. CDR3 sequence (DNA): TGTGCCAGCAGTCGGACTAGCGCCGACTTC. The chain carries TRBV2 and TRBJ2-5; 9 bases map to TRBD2. CDR3 length: 10 residues. Germline V CDR1 and CDR2: SNHLY, FYNNEI.

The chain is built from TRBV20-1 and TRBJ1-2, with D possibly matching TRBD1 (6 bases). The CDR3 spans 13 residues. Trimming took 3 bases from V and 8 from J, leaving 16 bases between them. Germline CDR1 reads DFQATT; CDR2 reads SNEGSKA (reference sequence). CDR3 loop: CSASSDRLSGYTF. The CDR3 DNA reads TGCAGTGCTAGTTCTGACAGGTTATCAGGCTACACCTTC.

The CDR3 DNA reads TGTGCCAGCAGCCGCACGGGGAGTGAAGCTTTCTTT. This gives the protein CASSRTGSEAFF. V usage is TRBV7-2 and J usage is TRBJ1-1; D remains ambiguous. Trimming removed 5 bases at V and 7 bases at J, with 11 bases between. The CDR3 loop spans 12 amino acids. CDR1 SGHTA and CDR2 FQGNSA come from the germline V gene.

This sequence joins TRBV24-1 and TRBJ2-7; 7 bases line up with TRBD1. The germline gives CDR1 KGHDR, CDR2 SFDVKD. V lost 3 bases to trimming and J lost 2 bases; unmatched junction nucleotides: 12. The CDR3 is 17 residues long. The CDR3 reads CATSDAHNNRGPYEQYF. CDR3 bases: TGTGCCACCAGTGATGCCCACAATAACAGGGGCCCCTACGAGCAGTACTTC.

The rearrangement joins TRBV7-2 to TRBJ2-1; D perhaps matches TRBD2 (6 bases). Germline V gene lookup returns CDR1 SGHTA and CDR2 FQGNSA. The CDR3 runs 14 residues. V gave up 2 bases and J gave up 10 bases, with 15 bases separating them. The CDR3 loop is CASSLNSGRSEQFF. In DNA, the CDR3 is TGTGCCAGCAGCTTAAATTCTGGGAGGTCAGAGCAGTTCTTC.

Here the CDR3 reads CASTGHPNTEAFF. In DNA form, the CDR3 reads TGTGCCAGCACCGGACACCCGAACACTGAAGCTTTCTTT. V usage is TRBV5-5 and J usage is TRBJ1-1, with a possible D match to TRBD1 (5 bases). The length of the CDR3 is 13 residues. Trimming shortened V by 6 bases and J by 1 base, and 10 bases separated the two germline ends. Germline CDR1 is SGHKS and CDR2 is YYEKEE (reference sequence).

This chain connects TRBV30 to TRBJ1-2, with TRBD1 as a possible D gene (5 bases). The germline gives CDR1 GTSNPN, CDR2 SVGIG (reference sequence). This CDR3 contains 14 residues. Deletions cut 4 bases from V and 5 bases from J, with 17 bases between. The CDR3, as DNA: TGTGCCTGGACCCGGACATTGCTGGGATATGGCTACACCTTC. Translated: CAWTRTLLGYGYTF.

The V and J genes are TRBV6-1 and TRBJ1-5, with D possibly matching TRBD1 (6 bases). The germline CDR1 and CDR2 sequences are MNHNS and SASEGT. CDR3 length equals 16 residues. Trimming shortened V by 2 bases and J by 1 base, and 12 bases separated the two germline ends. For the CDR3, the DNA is TGTGCCAGCAGTGAATTGGCAGGGACAAGCAATCAGCCCCAGCATTTT. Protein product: CASSELAGTSNQPQHF.

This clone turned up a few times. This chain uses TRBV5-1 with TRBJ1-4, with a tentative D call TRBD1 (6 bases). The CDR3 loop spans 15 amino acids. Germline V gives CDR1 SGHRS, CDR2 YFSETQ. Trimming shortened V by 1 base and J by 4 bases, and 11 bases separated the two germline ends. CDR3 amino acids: CASSLWGQDNEKLFF. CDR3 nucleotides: TGCGCCAGCAGCTTGTGGGGGCAAGATAATGAAAAACTGTTTTTT. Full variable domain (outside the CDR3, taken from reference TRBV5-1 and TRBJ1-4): KAGVTQTPRYLIKTRGQQVTLSCSPISGHRSVSWYQQTPGQGLQFLFEYFSETQRNKGNFPGRFSGRQFSNSRSEMNVSTLELGDSALYLCASSLWGQDNEKLFFGSGTQLSVL.

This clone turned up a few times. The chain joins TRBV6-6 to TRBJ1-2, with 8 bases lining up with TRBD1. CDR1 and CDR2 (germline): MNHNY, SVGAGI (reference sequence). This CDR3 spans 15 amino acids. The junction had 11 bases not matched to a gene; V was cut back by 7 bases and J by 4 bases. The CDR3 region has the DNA TGTGCCAGCACCCCCGGACAGGGTGCGGTCTATGGCTACACCTTC. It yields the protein CASTPGQGAVYGYTF.

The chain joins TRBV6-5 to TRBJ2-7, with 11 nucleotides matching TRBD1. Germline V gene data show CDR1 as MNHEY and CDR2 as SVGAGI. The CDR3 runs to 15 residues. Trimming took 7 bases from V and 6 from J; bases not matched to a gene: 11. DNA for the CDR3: TGTGCCAGCACCCTCCGGGACAGGGGGATCGGCGAGCAGTACGTC. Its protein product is CASTLRDRGIGEQYV.

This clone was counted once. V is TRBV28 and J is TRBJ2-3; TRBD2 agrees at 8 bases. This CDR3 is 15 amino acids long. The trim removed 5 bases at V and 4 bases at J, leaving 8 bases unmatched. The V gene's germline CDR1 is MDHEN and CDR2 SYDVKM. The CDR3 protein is CASSTPSGRADTQYF. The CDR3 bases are TGTGCCAGCAGTACCCCGAGCGGGAGAGCAGATACGCAGTATTTT.

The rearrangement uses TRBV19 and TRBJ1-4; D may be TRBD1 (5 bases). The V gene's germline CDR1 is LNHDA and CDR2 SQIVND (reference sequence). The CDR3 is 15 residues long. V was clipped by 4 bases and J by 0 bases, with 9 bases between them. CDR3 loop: CASSRGGATNEKLFF. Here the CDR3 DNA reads TGTGCCAGTAGTAGGGGGGGAGCAACTAATGAAAAACTGTTTTTT.

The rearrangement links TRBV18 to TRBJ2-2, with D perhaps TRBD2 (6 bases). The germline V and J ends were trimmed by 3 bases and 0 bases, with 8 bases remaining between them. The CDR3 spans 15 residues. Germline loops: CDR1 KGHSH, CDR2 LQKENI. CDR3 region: CASSPEGPNTGELFF. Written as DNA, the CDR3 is TGTGCCAGCTCACCGGAGGGCCCGAACACCGGGGAGCTGTTTTTT. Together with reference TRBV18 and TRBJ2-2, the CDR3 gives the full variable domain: NAGVMQNPRHLVRRRGQEARLRCSPMKGHSHVYWYRQLPEEGLKFMVYLQKENIIDESGMPKERFSAEFPKEGPSILRIQQVVRGDSAAYFCASSPEGPNTGELFFGEGSRLTVL.

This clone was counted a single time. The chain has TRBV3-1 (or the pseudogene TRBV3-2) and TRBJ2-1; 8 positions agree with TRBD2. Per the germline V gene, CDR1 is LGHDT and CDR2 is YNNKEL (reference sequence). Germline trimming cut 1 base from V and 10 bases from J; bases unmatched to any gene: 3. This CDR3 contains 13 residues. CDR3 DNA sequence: TGTGCCAGCAGCCAAGTTATAGCGGGAGAGCAGTTCTTC. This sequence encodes CASSQVIAGEQFF.

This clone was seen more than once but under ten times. The CDR3 nucleotides read TGTGCCAGCTCATCTGGACAGTTGAGAGGGGACAGAGAGCCCCAGCATTTT. Translating gives CASSSGQLRGDREPQHF. This chain joins TRBV18 and TRBJ1-5; the match to TRBD1 covers 7 bases. V trimming: 5 bases; J trimming: 8 bases; junction bases outside the gene matches: 18. CDR3 length equals 17 residues. The germline gives CDR1 KGHSH, CDR2 LQKENI.

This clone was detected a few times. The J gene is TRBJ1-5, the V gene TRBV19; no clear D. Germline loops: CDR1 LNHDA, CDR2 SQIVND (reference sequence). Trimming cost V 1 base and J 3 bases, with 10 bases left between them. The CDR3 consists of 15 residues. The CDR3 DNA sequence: TGTGCCAGTAGTATAGTAAGAGAGCTCAATCAGCCCCAGCATTTT. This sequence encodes CASSIVRELNQPQHF. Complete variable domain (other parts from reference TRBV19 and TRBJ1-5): DGGITQSPKYLFRKEGQNVTLSCEQNLNHDAMYWYRQDPGQGLRLIYYSQIVNDFQKGDIAEGYSVSREKKESFPLTVTSAQKNPTAFYLCASSIVRELNQPQHFGDGTRLSIL.